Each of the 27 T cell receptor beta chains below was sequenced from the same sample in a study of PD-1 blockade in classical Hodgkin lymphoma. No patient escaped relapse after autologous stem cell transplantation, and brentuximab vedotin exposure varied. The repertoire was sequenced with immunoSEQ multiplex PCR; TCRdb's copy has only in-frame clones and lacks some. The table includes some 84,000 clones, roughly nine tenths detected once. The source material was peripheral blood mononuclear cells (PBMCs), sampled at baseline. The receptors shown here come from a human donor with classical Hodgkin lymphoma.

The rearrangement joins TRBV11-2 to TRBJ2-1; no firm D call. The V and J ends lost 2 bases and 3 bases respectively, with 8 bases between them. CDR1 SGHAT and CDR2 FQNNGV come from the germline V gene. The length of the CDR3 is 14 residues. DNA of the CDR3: TGTGCCAGCAGCTTACACGAGGTCTACAATGAGCAGTTCTTC. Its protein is CASSLHEVYNEQFF.

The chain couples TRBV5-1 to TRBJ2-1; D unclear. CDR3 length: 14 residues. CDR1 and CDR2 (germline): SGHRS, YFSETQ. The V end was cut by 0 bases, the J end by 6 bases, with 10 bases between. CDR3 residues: CASSLEGSRNEQFF. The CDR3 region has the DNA TGCGCCAGCAGCTTGGAGGGAAGCCGCAATGAGCAGTTCTTC.

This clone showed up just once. The chain's CDR3 is CASGLVLGEVTDTQYF. In DNA form, the CDR3 reads TGTGCTAGTGGTTTGGTACTTGGGGAAGTTACAGATACGCAGTATTTT. The chain links TRBV12-5 to TRBJ2-3, with D uncertain. Looked up from germline, CDR1 is LGHNT and CDR2 is FRNRAP. The germline V and J ends were trimmed by 0 bases and 3 bases, with 13 bases remaining between them. The CDR3 runs to 16 residues.

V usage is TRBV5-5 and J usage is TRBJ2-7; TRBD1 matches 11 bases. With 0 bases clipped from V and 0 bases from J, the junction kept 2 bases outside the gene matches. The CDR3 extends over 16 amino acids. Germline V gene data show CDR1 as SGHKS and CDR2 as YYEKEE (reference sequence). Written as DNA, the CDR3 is TGTGCCAGCAGCTTGGATGGGACAGGGGGCTCCTACGAGCAGTACTTC. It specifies CASSLDGTGGSYEQYF.

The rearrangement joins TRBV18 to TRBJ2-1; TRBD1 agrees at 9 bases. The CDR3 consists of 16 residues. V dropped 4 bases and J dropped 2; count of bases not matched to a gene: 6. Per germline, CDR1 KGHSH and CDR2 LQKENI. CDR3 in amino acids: CASSLGQGIPYNEQFF. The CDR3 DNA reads TGTGCCAGCTCACTAGGACAGGGGATTCCCTACAATGAGCAGTTCTTC.

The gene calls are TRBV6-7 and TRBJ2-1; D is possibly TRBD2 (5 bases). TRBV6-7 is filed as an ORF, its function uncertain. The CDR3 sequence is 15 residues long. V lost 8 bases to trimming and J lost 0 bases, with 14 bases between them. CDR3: CASGRKRSSYNEQFF. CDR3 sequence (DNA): TGTGCCAGCGGTCGGAAGCGGAGCTCCTACAATGAGCAGTTCTTC.

The CDR3 DNA sequence: TGTGCCAGCAGCGTGATTAGCGGGAGGGCCGAGGAGCAGTACTTC. Translation: CASSVISGRAEEQYF. The chain joins TRBV9 to TRBJ2-7; the match to TRBD2 covers 11 bases. The germline V gene encodes CDR1 SGDLS and CDR2 YYNGEE. This CDR3 spans 15 amino acids. V lost 2 bases and J lost 7; bases outside the gene matches: 8. Drawing the rest from reference TRBV9 and TRBJ2-7, the complete variable domain is DSGVTQTPKHLITATGQRVTLRCSPRSGDLSVYWYQQSLDQGLQFLIQYYNGEERAKGNILERFSAQQFPDLHSELNLSSLELGDSALYFCASSVISGRAEEQYFGPGTRLTVT.

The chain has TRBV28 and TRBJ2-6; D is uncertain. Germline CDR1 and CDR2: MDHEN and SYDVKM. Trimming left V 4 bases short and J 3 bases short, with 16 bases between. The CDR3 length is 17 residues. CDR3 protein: CASSSPREMDGANVLTF. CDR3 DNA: TGTGCCAGCAGTTCTCCCCGAGAGATGGATGGGGCCAACGTCCTGACTTTC. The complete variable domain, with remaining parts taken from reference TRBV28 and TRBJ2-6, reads DVKVTQSSRYLVKRTGEKVFLECVQDMDHENMFWYRQDPGLGLRLIYFSYDVKMKEKGDIPEGYSVSREKKERFSLILESASTNQTSMYLCASSSPREMDGANVLTFGAGSRLTVL.

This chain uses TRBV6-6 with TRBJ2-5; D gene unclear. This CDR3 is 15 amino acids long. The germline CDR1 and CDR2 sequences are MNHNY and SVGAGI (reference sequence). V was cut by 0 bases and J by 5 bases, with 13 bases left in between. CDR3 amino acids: CASSYSPSLWETQYF. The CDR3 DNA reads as TGTGCCAGCAGTTACTCGCCTTCCCTTTGGGAGACCCAGTACTTC.

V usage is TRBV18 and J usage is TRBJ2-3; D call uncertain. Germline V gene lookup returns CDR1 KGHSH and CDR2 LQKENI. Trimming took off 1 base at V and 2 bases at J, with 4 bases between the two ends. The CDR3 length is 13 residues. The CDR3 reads CASSPRATDTQYF. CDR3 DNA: TGTGCCAGCTCACCACGGGCCACAGATACGCAGTATTTT.

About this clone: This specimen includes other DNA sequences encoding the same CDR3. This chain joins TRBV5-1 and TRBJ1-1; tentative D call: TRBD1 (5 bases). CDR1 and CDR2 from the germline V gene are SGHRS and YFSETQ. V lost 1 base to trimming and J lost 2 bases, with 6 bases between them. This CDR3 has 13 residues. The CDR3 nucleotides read TGCGCCAGCAGCTTGACAGGAAACACTGAAGCTTTCTTT. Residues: CASSLTGNTEAFF.

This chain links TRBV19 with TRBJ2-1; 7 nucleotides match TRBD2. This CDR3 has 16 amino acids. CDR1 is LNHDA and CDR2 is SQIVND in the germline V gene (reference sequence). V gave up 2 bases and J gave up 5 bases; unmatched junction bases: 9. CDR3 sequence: CASSITPFGRDNEQFF. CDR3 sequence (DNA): TGTGCCAGTAGTATAACCCCCTTTGGGAGGGACAATGAGCAGTTCTTC.

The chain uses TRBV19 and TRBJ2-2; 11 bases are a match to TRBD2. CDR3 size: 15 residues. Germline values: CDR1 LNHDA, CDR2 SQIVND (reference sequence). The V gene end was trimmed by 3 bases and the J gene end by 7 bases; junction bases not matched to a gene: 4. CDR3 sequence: CASSITSGSFGELFF. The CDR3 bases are TGTGCCAGTAGTATCACTAGCGGGAGTTTCGGGGAGCTGTTTTTT.

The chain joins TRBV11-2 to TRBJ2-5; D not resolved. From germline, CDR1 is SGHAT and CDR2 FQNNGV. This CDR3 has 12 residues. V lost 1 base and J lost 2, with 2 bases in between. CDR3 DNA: TGTGCCAGCAGCTTAGCTCAAGAGACCCAGTACTTC. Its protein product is CASSLAQETQYF.

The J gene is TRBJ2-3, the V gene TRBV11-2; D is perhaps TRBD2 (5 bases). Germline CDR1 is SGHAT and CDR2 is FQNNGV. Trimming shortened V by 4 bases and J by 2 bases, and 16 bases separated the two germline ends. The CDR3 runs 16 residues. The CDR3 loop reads CASSSLGGPNTDTQYF. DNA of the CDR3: TGTGCCAGCAGCTCCCTCGGCGGGCCGAACACAGATACGCAGTATTTT.

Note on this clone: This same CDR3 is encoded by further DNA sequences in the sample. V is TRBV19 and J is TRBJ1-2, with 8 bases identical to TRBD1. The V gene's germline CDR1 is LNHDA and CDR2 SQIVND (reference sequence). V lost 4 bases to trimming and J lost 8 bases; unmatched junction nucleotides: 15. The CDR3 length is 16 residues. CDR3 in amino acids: CASSTSGTGGARGYTF. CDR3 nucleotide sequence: TGTGCCAGTAGTACCTCCGGGACAGGAGGCGCAAGGGGCTACACCTTC. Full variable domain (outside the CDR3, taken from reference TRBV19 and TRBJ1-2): DGGITQSPKYLFRKEGQNVTLSCEQNLNHDAMYWYRQDPGQGLRLIYYSQIVNDFQKGDIAEGYSVSREKKESFPLTVTSAQKNPTAFYLCASSTSGTGGARGYTFGSGTRLTVV.

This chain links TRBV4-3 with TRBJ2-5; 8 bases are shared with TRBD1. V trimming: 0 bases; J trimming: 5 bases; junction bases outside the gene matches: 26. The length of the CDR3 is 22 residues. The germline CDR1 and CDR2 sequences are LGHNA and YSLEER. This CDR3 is CASSQEGRGPSVFPGEGETQYF. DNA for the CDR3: TGCGCCAGCAGCCAAGAGGGCAGGGGGCCAAGCGTCTTCCCCGGCGAAGGGGAGACCCAGTACTTC.

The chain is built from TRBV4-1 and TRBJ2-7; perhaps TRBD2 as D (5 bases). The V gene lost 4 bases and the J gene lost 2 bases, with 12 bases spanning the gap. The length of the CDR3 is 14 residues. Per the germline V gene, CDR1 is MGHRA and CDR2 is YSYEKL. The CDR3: CASSPSSGTYEQYF. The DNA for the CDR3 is TGCGCCAGCAGCCCATCAAGCGGAACCTACGAGCAGTACTTC.

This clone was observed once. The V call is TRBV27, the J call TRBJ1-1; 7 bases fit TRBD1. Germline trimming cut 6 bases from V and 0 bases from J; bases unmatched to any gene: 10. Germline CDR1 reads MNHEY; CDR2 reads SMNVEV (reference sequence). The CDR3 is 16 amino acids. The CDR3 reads CASSTLTGPLNTEAFF. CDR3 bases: TGTGCCAGCAGCACCCTGACAGGGCCCCTGAACACTGAAGCTTTCTTT.

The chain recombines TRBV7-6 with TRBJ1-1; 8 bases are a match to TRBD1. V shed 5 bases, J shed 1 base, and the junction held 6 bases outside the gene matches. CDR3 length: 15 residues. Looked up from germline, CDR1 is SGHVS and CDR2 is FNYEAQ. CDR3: CASSPRDRQNTEAFF. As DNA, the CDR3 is TGTGCCAGCAGCCCTCGGGACAGGCAGAACACTGAAGCTTTCTTT.

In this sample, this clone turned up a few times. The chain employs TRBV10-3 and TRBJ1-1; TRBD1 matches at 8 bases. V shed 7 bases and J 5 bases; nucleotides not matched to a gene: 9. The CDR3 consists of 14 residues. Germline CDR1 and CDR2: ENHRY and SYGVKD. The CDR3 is CAITPDREWTEAFF. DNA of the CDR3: TGTGCCATCACCCCGGACAGGGAATGGACTGAAGCTTTCTTT.

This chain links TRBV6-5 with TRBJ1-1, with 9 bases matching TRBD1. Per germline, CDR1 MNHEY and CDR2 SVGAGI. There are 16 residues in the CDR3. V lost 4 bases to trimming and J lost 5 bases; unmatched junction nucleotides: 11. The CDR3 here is CASSLAFSTGGTEAFF. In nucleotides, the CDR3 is TGTGCCAGCAGTTTAGCTTTCTCGACAGGGGGAACTGAAGCTTTCTTT.

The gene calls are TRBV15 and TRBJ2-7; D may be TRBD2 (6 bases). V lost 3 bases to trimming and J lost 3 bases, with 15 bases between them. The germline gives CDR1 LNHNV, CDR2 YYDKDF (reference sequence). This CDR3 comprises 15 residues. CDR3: CATSREGLDFYEQYF. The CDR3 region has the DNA TGTGCCACCAGCAGGGAGGGACTTGACTTCTACGAGCAGTACTTC.

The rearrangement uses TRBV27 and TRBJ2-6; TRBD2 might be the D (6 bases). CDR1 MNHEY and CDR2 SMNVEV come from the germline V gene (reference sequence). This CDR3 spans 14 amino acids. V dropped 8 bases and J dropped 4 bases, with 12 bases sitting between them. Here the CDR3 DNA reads TGTGCCAGCCGGGGTCTAGCGGGGGCCAACGTCCTGACTTTC. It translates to CASRGLAGANVLTF.

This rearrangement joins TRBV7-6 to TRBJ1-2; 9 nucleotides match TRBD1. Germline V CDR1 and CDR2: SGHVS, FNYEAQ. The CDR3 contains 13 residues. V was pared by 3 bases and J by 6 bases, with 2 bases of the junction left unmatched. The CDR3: CASSLGTGNGYTF. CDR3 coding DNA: TGTGCCAGCAGCTTGGGGACAGGGAATGGCTACACCTTC.

The CDR3 loop is CASSLDRGTEAFF. The CDR3 nucleotides read TGTGCCAGCAGCTTGGACAGGGGGACTGAAGCTTTCTTT. The chain uses TRBV11-3 and TRBJ1-1; 10 bases are shared with TRBD1. The CDR3 is made up of 13 amino acids. J lost 5 bases, V lost 3 bases, and 0 bases had no gene match. Germline loops: CDR1 SGHNT, CDR2 YENEEA.

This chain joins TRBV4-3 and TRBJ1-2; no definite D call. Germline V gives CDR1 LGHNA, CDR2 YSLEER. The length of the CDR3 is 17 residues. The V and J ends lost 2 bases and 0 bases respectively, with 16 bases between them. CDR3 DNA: TGCGCCAGCAGCCAATATTCAATGATTCGGGCTAACTATGGCTACACCTTC. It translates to CASSQYSMIRANYGYTF.